A single sample is the source of the 9 T cell receptor beta chains below, sequenced in a study of T cell responses to AZD1222 COVID-19 vaccine. Here immunoSEQ multiplex PCR was the method, and the copy in TCRdb shows in-frame clones only, minus some. The sample has some 140,000 clones, more than 85% seen once. This specimen consisted of peripheral blood, obtained on day 0 of AZD1222 vaccination. The source of these receptors is an adult in good health.

CDR3 coding DNA: TGTGCCAGCAGTACAGGGAGCGCTGAAGCTTTCTTT. The encoded protein is CASSTGSAEAFF. This chain uses TRBV27 with TRBJ1-1; the D gene is possibly TRBD1 (6 bases). The length of the CDR3 is 12 residues. V lost 5 bases, J lost 6 bases, and 10 bases lay in between. Germline V gives CDR1 MNHEY, CDR2 SMNVEV (reference sequence).

This sequence joins TRBV27 and TRBJ1-6, with TRBD1 matching 7 bases. Trimming at V came to 6 bases and at J to 8 bases, leaving 7 bases not matched to a gene. Germline assignment: CDR1 MNHEY and CDR2 SMNVEV (reference sequence). CDR3 length: 14 residues. The CDR3: CASRLEGGDSPLHF. In nucleotides, the CDR3 is TGTGCCAGCAGACTAGAAGGGGGCGATTCACCCCTCCACTTT.

The chain couples TRBV4-2 to TRBJ1-2; 9 bases are a match to TRBD1. CDR3 length equals 14 residues. After removal of 4 bases from V and 7 bases from J, the junction contained 7 bases not matched to a gene. Germline CDR1 is LGHNA and CDR2 is YNFKEQ. The CDR3 sequence: CASSPPGQGSGYTF. The CDR3 bases are TGTGCCAGCAGCCCCCCGGGACAGGGATCTGGCTACACCTTC.

V and J are TRBV3-1 (or the pseudogene TRBV3-2) and TRBJ2-2, with 7 bases lining up with TRBD2. The trim removed 7 bases at V and 0 bases at J, leaving 2 bases unmatched. Germline-derived CDR1 and CDR2 are LGHDT and YNNKEL (reference sequence). The CDR3 length is 14 residues. CDR3 loop: CASKLAANTGELFF. CDR3 nucleotide sequence: TGTGCCAGCAAGCTAGCGGCGAACACCGGGGAGCTGTTTTTT.

In this sample, this clone turned up once. The V call is TRBV19, the J call TRBJ2-3, with D uncertain. V was clipped by 3 bases and J by 4 bases, with 5 bases between them. Germline values: CDR1 LNHDA, CDR2 SQIVND (reference sequence). The CDR3 loop spans 12 amino acids. CDR3 protein: CASSIPADTQYF. DNA for the CDR3: TGTGCCAGTAGTATTCCGGCAGATACGCAGTATTTT.

In its sample, this clone was seen once. V gene TRBV5-1 combines with J gene TRBJ1-5, with 7 bases aligning to TRBD1. V shed 5 bases, J shed 2 bases, and the junction held 7 bases outside the gene matches. CDR3 length equals 15 residues. Germline V gene data show CDR1 as SGHRS and CDR2 as YFSETQ. This CDR3 reads CASRATGERNQPQHF. Here the CDR3 DNA reads TGCGCCAGCAGGGCAACAGGGGAGCGCAATCAGCCCCAGCATTTT.

The rearrangement links TRBV13 to TRBJ1-6; D ambiguous. Germline values: CDR1 PRHDT, CDR2 FYEKMQ (reference sequence). This CDR3 is 14 amino acids long. Trimming stripped 1 base from V and 7 bases from J, with 8 bases between. For the CDR3, the DNA is TGTGCCAGCAGCTTAGCGAAACCAAATTCACCCCTCCACTTT. Translated, it gives CASSLAKPNSPLHF. The variable domain in full, with the rest retrieved from reference TRBV13 and TRBJ1-6, is AAGVIQSPRHLIKEKRETATLKCYPIPRHDTVYWYQQGPGQDPQFLISFYEKMQSDKGSIPDRFSAQQFSDYHSELNMSSLELGDSALYFCASSLAKPNSPLHFGNGTRLTVT.

The rearrangement links TRBV18 to TRBJ2-1, with TRBD2 matching 9 bases. Germline-derived CDR1 and CDR2 are KGHSH and LQKENI. The trim removed 3 bases at V and 8 bases at J, leaving 11 bases unmatched. The CDR3 has 16 residues. The CDR3 nucleotides are TGTGCCAGCTCACCTTTAGCGGGAGTACCTTTGGATGAGCAGTTCTTC. Amino acid sequence: CASSPLAGVPLDEQFF.

The chain combines TRBV6-2 or TRBV6-3 with TRBJ1-1; D unresolved. The length of the CDR3 is 12 residues. V lost 2 bases, J lost 4 bases, and 5 bases lay in between. Germline V CDR1 and CDR2: MNHEY, SVGEGT. CDR3 coding DNA: TGTGCCAGCAGTTACCAGGTCACTGAAGCTTTCTTT. Translated, it gives CASSYQVTEAFF.